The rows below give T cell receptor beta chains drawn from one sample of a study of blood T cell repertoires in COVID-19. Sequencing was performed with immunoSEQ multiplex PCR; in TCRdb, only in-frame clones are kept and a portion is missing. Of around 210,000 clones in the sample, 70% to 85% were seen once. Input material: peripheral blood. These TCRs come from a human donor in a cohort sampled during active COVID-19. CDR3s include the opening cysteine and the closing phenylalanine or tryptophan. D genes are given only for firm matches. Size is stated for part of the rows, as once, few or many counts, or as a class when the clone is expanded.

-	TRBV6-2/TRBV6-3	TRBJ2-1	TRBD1	TGTGCCAGCAGCCAGACAGGGGGTGCCTGGGGTGAGCAGTTCTTC	CASSQTGGAWGEQFF
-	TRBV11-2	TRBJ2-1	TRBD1	TGTGCCAGCAGCCCGGGTCTTTACAGGGGGCGCTGGGATGAGCAGTTCTTC	CASSPGLYRGRWDEQFF
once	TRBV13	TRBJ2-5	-	TGTGCCAGCAGCACAGCCTTACAAGAGACCCAGTACTTC	CASSTALQETQYF
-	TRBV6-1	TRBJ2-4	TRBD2	TGTGCCAGCAGTGAACGGCCCCTCGGGCTAGCGGGAGGTCCCGCCAAAAACATTCAGTACTTC	CASSERPLGLAGGPAKNIQYF
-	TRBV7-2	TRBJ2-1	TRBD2	TGTGCCAGCAGCACAAGGACTAGCGGGACCTTCTCCTACAATGAGCAGTTCTTC	CASSTRTSGTFSYNEQFF
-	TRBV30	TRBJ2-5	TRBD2	TGTGCCTGGAGTCACGGAGGCGGGGGACAAGAGACCCAGTACTTC	CAWSHGGGGQETQYF
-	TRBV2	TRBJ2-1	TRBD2	TGTGCCAGCAGCCCTAGCGGGAGGGAGGCCTACAATGAGCAGTTCTTC	CASSPSGREAYNEQFF
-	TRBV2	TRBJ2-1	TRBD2	TGTGCCAGCAGTACTAGGACTAGCGGCCGGTATGAGCAGTTCTTC	CASSTRTSGRYEQFF
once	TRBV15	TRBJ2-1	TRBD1	TGTGCCACCAGCAGAGATCTTTACGGGACAGGGGCGACCCGCAATGAGCAGTTCTTC	CATSRDLYGTGATRNEQFF
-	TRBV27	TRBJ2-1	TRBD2	TGTGCCAGCAGTCCGCGATTGGGACTAAACTACAATGAGCAGTTCTTC	CASSPRLGLNYNEQFF
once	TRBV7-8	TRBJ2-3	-	TGTGCCAGCAGCTACCGGCAGCGTAGCACAGATACGCAGTATTTT	CASSYRQRSTDTQYF
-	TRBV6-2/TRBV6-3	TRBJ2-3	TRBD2	TGTGCCAGCAGCTTGGGACTAGCGGGAGGGACAGATACGCAGTATTTT	CASSLGLAGGTDTQYF
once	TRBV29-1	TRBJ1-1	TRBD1	TGCAGCGCGTACCAGGGGGTAAACACTGAAGCTTTCTTT	CSAYQGVNTEAFF
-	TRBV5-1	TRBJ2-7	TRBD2	TGCGCCAGCAGCATGACCTTGGAGGGAGGGCCGTCCTACGAGCAGTACTTC	CASSMTLEGGPSYEQYF
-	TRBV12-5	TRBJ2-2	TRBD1	TGTGCTAGTGGACCCCGGGACAGGGGGCCGTACACCGGGGAGCTGTTTTTT	CASGPRDRGPYTGELFF
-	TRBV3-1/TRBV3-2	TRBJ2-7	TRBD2	TGTGCCAGCAGCCAAGGTCTAGCGGGAGCTTCCTACGAGCAGTACTTC	CASSQGLAGASYEQYF
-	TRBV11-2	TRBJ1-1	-	TGTGCCAGCAGCTTCTTTCAGGAGAACACTGAAGCTTTCTTT	CASSFFQENTEAFF
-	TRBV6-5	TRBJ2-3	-	TGTGCCAGCAGTTACAGGGGAATTGGCGGCACAGATACGCAGTATTTT	CASSYRGIGGTDTQYF
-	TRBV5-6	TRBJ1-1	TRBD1	TGTGCCAGCAGCTTGGACAGGGGGTACACTGAAGCTTTCTTT	CASSLDRGYTEAFF
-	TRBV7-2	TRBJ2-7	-	TGTGCCAGCAGCTCCTACCTAGCAGAAAAGAGTGTATACGAGCAGTACTTC	CASSSYLAEKSVYEQYF
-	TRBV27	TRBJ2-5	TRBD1	TGTGCCAGCAGGGACAGGGCGGAGACCCAGTACTTC	CASRDRAETQYF
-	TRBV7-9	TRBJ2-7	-	TGTGCCAGCAGTTTGGCAGGCTCGACCTACGAGCAGTACTTC	CASSLAGSTYEQYF
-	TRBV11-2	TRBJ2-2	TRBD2	TGTGCCAGCAGCTTCAGCGCGGGGGTTGGGAACGGGGAGCTGTTTTTT	CASSFSAGVGNGELFF
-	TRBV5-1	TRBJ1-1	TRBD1	TGCGCCAGCAGCTTGGGTTTCAGGGGGGTCCCTGAAGCTTTCTTT	CASSLGFRGVPEAFF
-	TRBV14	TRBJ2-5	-	TGTGCCAGCAGCTCCATTGGGGGGGAGACCCAGTACTTC	CASSSIGGETQYF
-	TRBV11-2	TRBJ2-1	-	TGTGCCAGCAGCTTAGATTCGAGCCATGAGCAGTTCTTC	CASSLDSSHEQFF
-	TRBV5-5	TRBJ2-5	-	TGTGCCAGCAGCTCACCAACTAGCTACCAAGAGACCCAGTACTTC	CASSSPTSYQETQYF